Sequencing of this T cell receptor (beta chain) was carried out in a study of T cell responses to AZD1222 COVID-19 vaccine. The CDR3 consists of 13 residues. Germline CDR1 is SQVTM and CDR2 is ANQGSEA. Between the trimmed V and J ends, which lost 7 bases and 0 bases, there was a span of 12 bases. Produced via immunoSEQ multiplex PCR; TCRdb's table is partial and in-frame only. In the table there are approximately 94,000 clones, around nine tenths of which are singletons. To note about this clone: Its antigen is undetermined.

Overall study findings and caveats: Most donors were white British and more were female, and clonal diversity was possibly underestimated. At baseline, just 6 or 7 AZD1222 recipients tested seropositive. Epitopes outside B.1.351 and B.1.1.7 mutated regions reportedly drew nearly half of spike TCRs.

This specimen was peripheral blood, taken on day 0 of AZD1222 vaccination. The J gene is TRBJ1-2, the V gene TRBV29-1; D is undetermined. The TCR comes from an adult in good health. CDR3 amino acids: CSDLKGSNYGYTF. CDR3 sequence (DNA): TGCAGCGACCTGAAAGGGTCTAACTATGGCTACACCTTC.